The source of this TCR beta chain is a study of blood T cell repertoires in COVID-19. This clone was found once. V dropped 3 bases and J dropped 5 bases, with 16 bases sitting between them. From germline, CDR1 is MDHEN and CDR2 SYDVKM. The CDR3 has 15 amino acids. Method: immunoSEQ multiplex PCR; TCRdb's copy keeps in-frame clones and lacks some. The sample has tens of thousands of clones; 65% to 85% are singletons. The chain has TRBV28 and TRBJ2-5; D may be TRBD2 (7 bases). Sequenced: peripheral blood. This clonotype originated in a human donor in a cohort sampled during active COVID-19. The CDR3 spells CASSFWGAGRETQYF. In DNA form, the CDR3 reads TGTGCCAGCAGTTTTTGGGGGGCCGGGAGGGAGACCCAGTACTTC. The variable domain in full, completed from reference TRBV28 and TRBJ2-5, reads DVKVTQSSRYLVKRTGEKVFLECVQDMDHENMFWYRQDPGLGLRLIYFSYDVKMKEKGDIPEGYSVSREKKERFSLILESASTNQTSMYLCASSFWGAGRETQYFGPGTRLLVL.